These T cell receptor beta chains were read from a single sample in a study of regulatory T cells in long-lasting Graves disease. TCRdb recomputed calls from the multiplex PCR reads with MiXCR, one row per CDR3 protein. The data show over 450,000 distinct CDR3 sequences, around 12% seen once. A further study also used this sample, focusing on T cells in Graves' hyperthyroidism and ophthalmopathy.

The material sequenced was peripheral blood mononuclear cells (PBMCs), taken at new diagnosis, from a patient treated with antithyroid drugs. These receptors came from a woman aged 25 to 39 with Graves disease. Each CDR3 is given with its conserved first and last residue.

v_gene	j_gene	CDR3aa
TRBV4-3	TRBJ2-1	CASSRTSGRLNEQFF
TRBV15	TRBJ2-3	CATSRGGTGGTQYF
TRBV11-2	TRBJ2-1	CASSFMTDNEQFF
TRBV18	TRBJ1-1	CASSQQGGNTEAFF
TRBV5-6	TRBJ1-5	CASSLGTDYYSNQPQHF
TRBV28	TRBJ2-1	CASSGSTSGRINEQFF
TRBV28	TRBJ1-4	CASSLAGSTNEKLFF
TRBV29-1	TRBJ1-1	CSVRGGKLNTEAFF
TRBV7-9	TRBJ2-7	CASSYPFAGYEQYF
TRBV28	TRBJ1-1	CASSLTSNTEAFF
TRBV5-1	TRBJ2-1	CASSLAKPGYEQFF
TRBV18	TRBJ1-1	CASSPGFRSTEAFF
TRBV6-2/TRBV6-3	TRBJ2-1	CASRRTGPYNEQFF
TRBV20-1	TRBJ2-1	CSARGLAGYNEQFF
TRBV19	TRBJ1-4	CASSTGETGEKLFF
TRBV9	TRBJ2-1	CASSVGYNEQFF
TRBV19	TRBJ1-2	CASSIVRTVQFYGYTF
TRBV6-2/TRBV6-3	TRBJ1-2	CASSYMANYGYTF
TRBV19	TRBJ1-1	CASSTGQENTEAFF
TRBV18	TRBJ2-7	CASSPEQLSSYEQYF
TRBV2	TRBJ1-5	CASSPARNNQPQHF
TRBV7-6	TRBJ1-4	CASSSPYRGRGEKLFF
TRBV4-3	TRBJ2-6	CASSQDDGRGLGGANVLTF
TRBV20-1	TRBJ1-6	CSAEANRGGNSPLHF
TRBV27	TRBJ2-3	CASSFRQEKYSTDTQCF
TRBV2	TRBJ2-7	CATARTNLYEQYF
TRBV11-2	TRBJ2-3	CASSFFGSVADTQYF
TRBV18	TRBJ1-2	CASSPTGLTNYGYTF
TRBV6-1	TRBJ2-7	CASRSGGYEQYF